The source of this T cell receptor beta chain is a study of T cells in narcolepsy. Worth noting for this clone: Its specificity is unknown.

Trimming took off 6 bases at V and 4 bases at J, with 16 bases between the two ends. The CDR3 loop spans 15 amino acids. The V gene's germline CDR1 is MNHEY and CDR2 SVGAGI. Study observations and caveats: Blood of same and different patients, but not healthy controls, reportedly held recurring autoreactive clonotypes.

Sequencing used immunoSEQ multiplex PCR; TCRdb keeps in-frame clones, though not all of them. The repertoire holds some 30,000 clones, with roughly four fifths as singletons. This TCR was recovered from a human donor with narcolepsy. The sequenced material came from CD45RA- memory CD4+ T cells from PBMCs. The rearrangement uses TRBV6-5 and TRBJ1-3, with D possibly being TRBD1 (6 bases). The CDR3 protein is CASRNGGRGGNTIYF. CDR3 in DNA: TGTGCCAGCAGAAACGGGGGCAGGGGAGGAAACACCATATATTTT.